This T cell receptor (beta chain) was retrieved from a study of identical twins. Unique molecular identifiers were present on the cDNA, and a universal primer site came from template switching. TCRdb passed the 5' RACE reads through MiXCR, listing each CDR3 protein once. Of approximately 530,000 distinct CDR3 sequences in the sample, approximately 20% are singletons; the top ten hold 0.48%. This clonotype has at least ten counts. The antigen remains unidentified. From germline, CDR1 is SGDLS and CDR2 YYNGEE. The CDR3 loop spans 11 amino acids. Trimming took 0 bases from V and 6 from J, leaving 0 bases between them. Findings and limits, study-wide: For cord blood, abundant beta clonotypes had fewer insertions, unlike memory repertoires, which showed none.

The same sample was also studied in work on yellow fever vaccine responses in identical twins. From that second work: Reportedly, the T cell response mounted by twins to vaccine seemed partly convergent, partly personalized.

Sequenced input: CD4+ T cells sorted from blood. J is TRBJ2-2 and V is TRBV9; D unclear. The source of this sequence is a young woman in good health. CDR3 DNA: TGTGCCAGCAGCGTAGCCGGGGAGCTGTTTTTT. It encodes CASSVAGELFF. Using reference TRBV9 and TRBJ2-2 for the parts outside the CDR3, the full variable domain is DSGVTQTPKHLITATGQRVTLRCSPRSGDLSVYWYQQSLDQGLQFLIQYYNGEERAKGNILERFSAQQFPDLHSELNLSSLELGDSALYFCASSVAGELFFGEGSRLTVL.